The entry that follows covers one T cell receptor beta chain sequence. The CDR3 contains 14 residues. Germline V gene sequence: CDR1 KGHSH, CDR2 LQKENI. Trimming removed 5 bases from V and 3 bases from J, with 11 bases in between. The source of the sample is a study of blood T cell repertoires in COVID-19. Sequencing used immunoSEQ multiplex PCR; TCRdb keeps in-frame clones, though not all of them. The sample holds over 200,000 clones, nearly 90% seen once. Those enrolled, adults aged roughly 18 to 89 years, came from 24 US areas. Cohorts were determined from participant-reported clinical history. Sample: PBMCs or T cells enriched from blood (not recorded which). The TCR comes from a man in his thirties or forties who had been exposed to COVID-19. V usage is TRBV18 and J usage is TRBJ1-5; a possible D gene is TRBD1 (5 bases). The CDR3 DNA is TGTGCCAGCTCAGGGGGGGATCACAATCAGCCCCAGCATTTT. It codes for CASSGGDHNQPQHF. Full variable domain (rest looked up from reference TRBV18 and TRBJ1-5): NAGVMQNPRHLVRRRGQEARLRCSPMKGHSHVYWYRQLPEEGLKFMVYLQKENIIDESGMPKERFSAEFPKEGPSILRIQQVVRGDSAAYFCASSGGDHNQPQHFGDGTRLSIL.